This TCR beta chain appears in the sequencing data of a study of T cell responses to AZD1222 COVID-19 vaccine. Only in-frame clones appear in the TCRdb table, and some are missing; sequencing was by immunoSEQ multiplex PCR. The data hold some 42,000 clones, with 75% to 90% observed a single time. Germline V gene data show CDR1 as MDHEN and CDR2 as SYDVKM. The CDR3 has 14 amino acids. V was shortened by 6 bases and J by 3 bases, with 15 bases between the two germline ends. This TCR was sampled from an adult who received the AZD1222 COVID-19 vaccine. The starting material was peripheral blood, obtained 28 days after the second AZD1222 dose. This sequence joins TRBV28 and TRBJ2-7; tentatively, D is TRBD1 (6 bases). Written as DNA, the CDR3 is TGTGCCAGCAGCGACCAGGGGAGCCTCTACGAGCAGTACTTC. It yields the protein CASSDQGSLYEQYF.